A single TCR beta chain is shown here with its context. No antigen is known for it. The assay was immunoSEQ multiplex PCR, and TCRdb's table has in-frame clones only and misses some. The sample lists about 41,000 clones, approximately 78% occurring once. These data are taken from a study of early stage breast cancer tumors. The wider study: ER+/PR+/HER2- status applied to twelve of 16 invasive breast tumors. Study observations and caveats: In most of the 16 patients, blood comparison separated tumor from normal breast. Chain pairing and CD4, CD8 or FOXP3 expression were not captured. Tumors had about 2.5-fold higher T cell density and higher clonality than adjacent normal breast tissue.

The specimen was blood. The origin of this receptor is a person aged 45 to 59 with breast cancer.

The CDR3 coding sequence is TGCAGCGTTGAAGATCCGGGGGTCACTAACTATGGCTACACCTTC. Its translation is CSVEDPGVTNYGYTF. This chain links TRBV29-1 with TRBJ1-2; tentative D call: TRBD1 (5 bases). The V end lost 0 bases, the J end lost 0 bases, and 11 bases lay between the germline ends. The CDR3 totals 15 residues. Looked up from germline, CDR1 is SQVTM and CDR2 is ANQGSEA. The full variable domain, completed using reference TRBV29-1 and TRBJ1-2, is SAVISQKPSRDICQRGTSLTIQCQVDSQVTMMFWYRQQPGQSLTLIATANQGSEATYESGFVIDKFPISRPNLTFSTLTVSNMSPEDSSIYLCSVEDPGVTNYGYTFGSGTRLTVV.